The present T cell receptor beta chain was sequenced within a study of cytomegalovirus exposure and HLA in healthy donors (dated by TCRdb to the late 2010s). About the study as a whole: In an earlier analysis of several hundred of the donors, around 290 Gb of sequence data and approximately 120 million unique TCR beta sequences from about 190 million T cells were reported. Roughly 290 gigabases of sequencing data and around 80 million unique TCR sequences made up an early release that covered some 640 HLA-typed donors. Of the roughly 400 genotyped donors, 75% to 85% were placed in the genetic ancestry cluster associated with self-reported Caucasian donors. The aim of the study was to test whether cataloging public T cell receptors could identify signatures of past pathogen exposure. The T cell repertoires of 666 subjects were profiled by immunosequencing and related to cytomegalovirus serostatus. Along with the roughly 670-subject first cohort, a separate validation cohort of over 90 different subjects was used. To predict cytomegalovirus infection status, the study brought together high-throughput TCR immunosequencing, statistical association of individual TCRs with disease status, and machine learning. To study patterns of TCR occurrence, a later analysis re-analyzed previously published TCR beta repertoires from several hundred donors and added high-resolution HLA genotyping. Rather than using new phenotypic data, the later analysis identified candidate immune exposures from TCR beta sequences and from how often those sequences occurred across donors. An earlier analysis of roughly 600 of the donors used high-throughput TCR beta sequencing to judge whether each TCR beta V gene segment behaved as functional or pseudogenic. Donor age, sex, ethnicity and CMV serostatus were compiled alongside the repertoire data. In a later genetic analysis, genome-wide SNP genotypes for 398 of the 666 donors were used, and that subset was treated as a discovery cohort. All discovery cohort repertoires had been generated using a single sequencing platform. Both class I and class II loci were covered by HLA typing, at four-digit resolution. Typing coverage differed by locus: A, B, C, DRB1 and DQB1 were typed in about 629-630 donors, DQA1 in about 560, DPA1 in over 600, and DPB1 in 450 to 490. Because of strong linkage in the cohort, roughly five DR-DQ haplotypes were treated as single units for association and clustering. Among 300 to 500 genotyped donors of the cohort, an average of approximately 240,000 unique TCR beta nucleotide sequences was sequenced per donor, of which about 18% were non-productive.

Trimming takes 6 bases off V and 7 bases off J; junction bases not matched to a gene: 22. The CDR3 contains 17 residues, cysteine and phenylalanine counted. Only the CDR3 DNA stays, 51 bases, in frame from base 1. Based on the germline V gene (reference sequence), the CDR1 and CDR2 sequences are SGHNT and YYREEE. The method was the immunoSEQ multiplex PCR assay. For the multiplex PCR, a mixture combining 60 forward primers for TCR Vbeta segments and 13 reverse primers for TCR Jbeta segments was used. A multiplex PCR assay on genomic DNA amplified the CDR3 region of rearranged TCR beta genes. The Illumina HiSeq System was used to sequence the amplified TCR beta libraries as 87-base-pair reads. Under the source paper's analysis protocol: Across the 670 or so repertoires, a later analysis counted 60 million to 90 million unique TCR beta chains, some 11 million of which were shared by at least two donors. To remove PCR and sequencing errors, raw reads were error-corrected and collapsed into unique sequences using a nearest-neighbor algorithm that merged closely related sequences. To assign V, D and J gene segments, CDR3 sequences were aligned to IMGT reference sequences. For a sequence to be retained, at least a six-nucleotide match to both a V gene segment and a J gene segment was required. A rearrangement was called productive if the CDR3 had no stop codons and remained in frame with V and J, and every other rearrangement was called non-productive. CDR3 was defined by IMGT convention, running from the second conserved V-encoded cysteine to the conserved J-encoded phenylalanine. Sequences without an unambiguous match to a single V gene segment were excluded from the earlier analysis of 450 to 750 of the donors. An earlier analysis of a few hundred of the donors called V segments functional above 56.7% productive rearrangements and segregating when the between-donor standard deviation exceeded 5%. To diagnose cytomegalovirus status from the catalog of TCR beta chain sequences, a statistical classification framework was built. A later analysis assigned V and J genes by comparing TCR nucleotide sequences with IMGT/GENE-DB human TR gene sequences. The TCRdist pipeline was used in a later analysis to assign CDR3 sequences and most-parsimonious VDJ recombination scenarios. In a later analysis, each TCR beta chain was defined by its CDR3 amino acid sequence together with its V-gene family, and reads lacking a unique V-gene family were excluded. To address suspected cross-contamination and a sequencing artifact, a later analysis removed over 500 highly shared, low-generation-probability nucleotide sequences. In a later analysis, a clonal expansion index was calculated for each public chain from normalized within-repertoire ranks of inferred template counts. A later analysis computed generation probabilities with a VDJ recombination model fitted to out-of-frame rearrangements, and checked the results against IGoR. In a later analysis, TCR-TCR, TCR-HLA and TCR-CMV co-occurrence was scored with hypergeometric tests, and a repertoire-size bias correction was applied to TCR pairs. False discovery rates were estimated in a later analysis by permuting HLA or CMV assignments 20 times. In a later analysis, co-occurring TCRs were grouped using DBSCAN, with TCRdist sequence similarity added in when clustering inside HLA-allele-positive subsets. Repertoires with fewer than 30,000 or more than 120,000 public chains, plus five repertoires with anomalous nucleotide sharing, were excluded from co-occurrence clustering. TCRdb provides this immuneACCESS table in a form limited to in-frame rearrangements. Some clones are lacking; in checked studies, under half of them reflect an unresolved V gene, and why the rest are absent is not known. That table supplies the V and J calls and clone size; D and trimming were determined from the DNA. This sample is represented by approximately 130,000 clones; approximately 75% of them were singletons. The top ten clones comprise approximately 5.6% of the sample.

Overall study outcomes, separate from this receptor: In a later analysis, HLA-associated TCR beta chains were found to be more clonally expanded and to have lower generation probabilities than equally common non-associated chains. Correlated functional status among segregating V segments might be attributable to linkage disequilibrium, but an unknown experimental factor could not be ruled out. Only TCR beta chains were sequenced in this cohort, and the absence of alpha or paired-chain data limited detectable features. A further reported finding was that TCR beta sequences accurately predicted the HLA-A and HLA-B alleles for most subjects in the first cohort. According to a later analysis, parvovirus B19, influenza, CMV and Epstein-Barr virus appeared linked to several top co-occurrence clusters. While some public TCRs were present in many individuals, most TCR sequences turned up only very rarely across donors. Because counts were too low, about 15 rarely observed V segments, including chromosome 9 orphons, were left out of the earlier analysis of approximately 580 of the donors. Sequencing depth was assumed to be roughly uniform across donors in the presence/absence analyses, though that assumption may not hold. In vitro tests confirmed that a few of the cytomegalovirus-associated TCR beta chains recognize cytomegalovirus antigens. According to a later analysis, most CMV-associated TCR beta chains appeared to be HLA-restricted, and the HLA associations seemed to be driven largely by CMV exposure. CMV serostatus was the only immune exposure information available for the cohort. According to the authors, the approach could potentially be generalized to other disease states and immunological phenotypes. In a later analysis, TCR association rates were found to vary across HLA loci, with the most associated TCRs seen for DRB1 alleles and the fewest for HLA-C alleles. According to a later genetic analysis, donors in an Asian-associated ancestry cluster had fewer N-insertions in productive TCRs than the approximately 630-donor mean. When HLA alleles, especially DR and DQ, strongly co-occurred, attributing TCR associations to individual alleles was difficult. HLA typing was unavailable for some donors at each locus, so association tests used only the typed subset. The classifier was reported to diagnose cytomegalovirus status with high specificity and sensitivity in both the original cohort and the validation cohort. A later genetic analysis associated a missense DCLRE1C variant with V-gene and J-gene trimming of TCR beta chains, and an independent cohort replicated the association. The 87-base-pair reads could not distinguish some IMGT-functional V segments, including TRBV6-2 and TRBV6-3, so those segments were excluded. At a false discovery rate of 0.05, a later analysis linked around 17,000 TCR beta sequences to specific HLA alleles. Broadly in line with IMGT annotations, most TCR beta V segments showed up in productive rearrangements about 87% or about 30% of the time in an earlier analysis of some 590 of the donors. A group of highly shared sequence variants was considered likely to be a technical artifact of the sequencing pipeline. In the study, around 150 TCR beta chains were listed as associated with cytomegalovirus.

Turning to this clone: Its cognate antigen has yet to be identified. No much larger clone exists at a distance of one base, and base qualities are not known.

The cohort was made up of 500 to 800 healthy bone marrow donors. At the time of sampling, every cohort member was nominally healthy, though immune exposures that went unrecorded were likely present. The donor tested CMV seropositive and was one of the 289 seropositive cohort members. A peripheral blood sample was provided by each donor, and peripheral blood mononuclear cells were used for TCR beta sequencing. Genomic DNA extraction from the blood cell samples was performed with the Qiagen DNeasy Blood Extraction Kit. The chain is encoded by TRBV5-4 joined to TRBJ2-7; 7 bases in the junction line up with TRBD2. Sample: PBMCs. This sequence originates from a woman between 40 and 50 years old in good health and CMV-seropositive. In nucleotides, the sequence is TGTGCCAGCACCAAACGGCCGGTAGCGGGTACCCTCGGGGAGCAGTACTTC. The translation is CASTKRPVAGTLGEQYF.